Listed below are T cell receptor beta chains from one sample, sequenced in a study of regulatory T cells in long-lasting Graves disease. TCRdb reprocessed the multiplex PCR reads via MiXCR and lists one record per CDR3 protein. The data show roughly 400,000 distinct CDR3 sequences, with around 20% seen just once and around 20% held by the top ten. The starting material was peripheral blood mononuclear cells (PBMCs), obtained when the disease was refractory, from a patient treated with antithyroid drugs. The receptors here all came from a female donor with Graves disease. Each CDR3 is given with its conserved first and last residue. The order of the fields is clone size, D gene, CDR3 length, J gene, V gene, CDR3 protein, CDR3 DNA. The D gene is left open where the match is weak. Size is stated for part of the rows, as once, few or many counts, or as a class when the clone is expanded.

- - 15 TRBJ2-7 TRBV10-2 CASSPDMLKGYEQYF TGCGCCAGCAGCCCCGACATGCTCAAGGGGTACGAGCAGTACTTC
many - 14 TRBJ1-2 TRBV6-1 CATTQSRTDGGYTF TGTGCCACCACTCAGAGCAGGACGGATGGAGGCTACACCTTC
few - 12 TRBJ1-2 TRBV29-1 CSVRTSGDGYTF TGCAGCGTTCGAACGTCAGGGGATGGCTACACCTTC
many TRBD1 15 TRBJ1-3 TRBV28 CASSFQGDSGNTIYF TGTGCCAGCAGTTTCCAGGGGGACTCTGGAAACACCATATATTTT
- - 13 TRBJ2-4 TRBV12-5 CASGPWTGNIQYF TGTGCTAGTGGTCCCTGGACTGGGAACATTCAGTACTTC
- - 12 TRBJ1-2 TRBV7-9 CASSTGTTGYTF TGTGCCAGCAGCACCGGGACAACTGGCTACACCTTC
many - 14 TRBJ2-7 TRBV28 CASSLVANSYEQYF TGTGCCAGCAGTTTGGTCGCTAACAGCTACGAGCAGTACTTC
many TRBD2 15 TRBJ2-7 TRBV6-1 CASSTLAGVVYEQYF TGTGCCAGCAGTACTCTAGCGGGAGTTGTGTACGAGCAGTACTTC
few TRBD2 16 TRBJ2-3 TRBV5-1 CASSFGSSGSGDTQYF TGCGCCAGCAGCTTCGGCTCGAGCGGGAGCGGGGATACGCAGTATTTT
- TRBD1 16 TRBJ2-2 TRBV5-1 CATSLTGTGDTGELFF TGCGCCACCAGCCTAACCGGGACAGGGGACACCGGGGAGCTGTTTTTT
few TRBD2 13 TRBJ2-7 TRBV7-7 CASSLREGDEQYF TGTGCTAGCAGCCTCCGGGAGGGGGACGAGCAGTACTTC
many - 14 TRBJ1-6 TRBV12-3/TRBV12-4 CASSLGRASSPLHF TGTGCCAGCAGTTTGGGCAGGGCTAGTTCACCCCTCCACTTT
many TRBD1 15 TRBJ2-7 TRBV10-1 CASSDPGTAIYEQYF TGCGCCAGCAGTGACCCCGGGACAGCCATTTACGAGCAGTACTTC
- - 13 TRBJ2-2 TRBV19 CASSQTSTGELFF TGTGCCAGTAGTCAGACTTCCACCGGGGAGCTGTTTTTT
- - 14 TRBJ1-3 TRBV20-1 CSATDPSSGNTIYF TGCAGTGCTACGGACCCTAGCTCTGGAAACACCATATATTTT
- - 14 TRBJ2-2 TRBV20-1 CSAAGHINTGELFF TGCAGTGCTGCGGGACACATAAACACCGGGGAGCTGTTTTTT
- - 15 TRBJ1-6 TRBV6-2/TRBV6-3 CASSEEVTGWSPLHF TGTGCCAGCAGTGAAGAAGTAACAGGGTGGTCACCCCTCCACTTT
- - 16 TRBJ1-1 TRBV18 CASSPIRSQSSTEAFF TGTGCCAGCTCACCAATAAGGAGCCAAAGCTCCACTGAAGCTTTCTTT
once TRBD1 16 TRBJ2-3 TRBV12-3/TRBV12-4 CACSTQRQGAGDTQYF TGTGCCTGCAGTACCCAGCGACAGGGGGCTGGAGATACGCAGTATTTT
many - 15 TRBJ2-7 TRBV28 CASSLGRGGTYEQYF TGTGCCAGCAGTTTGGGGAGGGGGGGTACCTACGAGCAGTACTTC
- TRBD1 17 TRBJ2-4 TRBV6-5 CASSYPTGGGERNIQYF TGTGCCAGCAGTTACCCGACAGGGGGGGGCGAGAGAAACATTCAGTACTTC
many - 14 TRBJ2-7 TRBV11-2 CASSLRADSYEQYF TGTGCCAGCAGCCTGCGAGCCGACTCCTACGAGCAGTACTTC
- - 16 TRBJ1-4 TRBV20-1 CSAREFGRRVNEKLFF TGCAGTGCTAGAGAATTCGGACGGCGGGTAAATGAAAAACTGTTTTTT
- - 15 TRBJ1-1 TRBV29-1 CSVGLHGRVNTEAFF TGCAGCGTTGGTCTTCATGGCAGGGTGAACACTGAAGCTTTCTTT
- TRBD1 15 TRBJ1-1 TRBV12-3/TRBV12-4 CASSPHQGAVFEAFF TGTGCCAGCAGTCCCCATCAGGGGGCGGTTTTTGAAGCTTTCTTT
- - 16 TRBJ1-1 TRBV19 CASTPGRGERRTEAFF TGTGCCAGTACTCCAGGTAGGGGGGAGCGGCGTACTGAAGCTTTCTTT
few TRBD1 16 TRBJ1-5 TRBV20-1 CSAREGQGLRNQPQHF TGCAGTGCTAGAGAGGGACAGGGGTTGCGGAATCAGCCCCAGCATTTT
- - 14 TRBJ2-1 TRBV28 CASSFRGLYTEQFF TGTGCCAGCAGTTTTCGGGGACTCTACACTGAGCAGTTCTTC
many - 13 TRBJ2-5 TRBV20-1 CSVQATYQETQYF TGCAGTGTACAGGCCACGTACCAAGAGACCCAGTACTTC
- TRBD1 14 TRBJ2-7 TRBV3-1 CASSENRGSYEQYF TGTGCCAGCAGCGAGAACAGGGGTTCCTACGAGCAGTACTTC
many - 13 TRBJ2-2 TRBV12-3/TRBV12-4 CASSPDRTGELFF TGTGCCAGCAGCCCCGATAGGACCGGGGAGCTGTTTTTT
many TRBD1 16 TRBJ2-6 TRBV6-2/TRBV6-3 CASTHERGRGANVLTF TGTGCCAGCACCCACGAGAGGGGGCGAGGGGCCAACGTCCTGACTTTC
- - 13 TRBJ2-7 TRBV6-1 CASSTTAPYEQYF TGTGCCAGCAGTACGACAGCACCCTACGAGCAGTACTTC
many - 15 TRBJ2-3 TRBV12-3/TRBV12-4 CASSQSGLSTDTQYF TGTGCCAGCAGTCAAAGCGGTCTGAGCACAGATACGCAGTATTTT
- TRBD2 15 TRBJ2-1 TRBV19 CASSYRLAGVWEQFF TGTGCCAGTAGTTACCGGCTAGCGGGAGTTTGGGAGCAGTTCTTC
- - 16 TRBJ1-4 TRBV9 CASSPTVGGRDEKLFF TGTGCCAGCAGCCCGACCGTTGGGGGGCGGGATGAAAAACTGTTTTTT
once TRBD2 16 TRBJ2-1 TRBV6-2/TRBV6-3 CASSSVSGRASYEQFF TGTGCCAGCAGTTCGGTTAGCGGGAGGGCCAGTTATGAGCAGTTCTTC
- - 13 TRBJ2-7 TRBV4-3 CASSQEVAYEQYF TGCGCCAGCAGCCAAGAGGTAGCCTACGAGCAGTACTTC
few - 15 TRBJ1-1 TRBV15 CTTSRVQGMNTEAFF TGTACCACCAGCAGAGTGCAGGGGATGAACACTGAAGCTTTCTTT
few - 19 TRBJ2-6 TRBV3-1 CASSQAGQVVSSGANVLTF TGTGCCAGCAGCCAAGCGGGACAAGTGGTGAGCTCTGGGGCCAACGTCCTGACTTTC
- - 16 TRBJ2-6 TRBV11-2 CASSLSGRSGANVLTF TGTGCCAGCAGCTTATCAGGTCGATCTGGGGCCAACGTCCTGACTTTC
- TRBD1 14 TRBJ2-5 TRBV7-2 CASSSMGQGNEQFF TGTGCCAGCAGCTCCATGGGACAGGGCAATGAGCAGTTCTTT
- TRBD2 18 TRBJ2-1 TRBV24-1 CATSGSSGIPPLGNEQFF TGTGCCACCAGTGGTTCTAGCGGGATACCCCCCCTGGGCAATGAGCAGTTCTTC